The 25 T cell receptor beta chains below were found in one sample sequenced in a study of cytomegalovirus exposure and HLA in healthy donors. Use of 60 Vbeta and 13 Jbeta primers characterized the PCR. Sequenced by immunoSEQ multiplex PCR; TCRdb stores in-frame clones only, minus some. The sample records roughly 110,000 clones, more than 60% being singletons. Sequenced sample: PBMCs. These receptors came from a man aged 40-55 years in good health and CMV-seronegative.

The V gene is TRBV19, the J gene TRBJ1-5, with D hard to call. The CDR3 has 14 residues. V was pared by 9 bases and J by 0 bases, with 12 bases between. Germline assignment: CDR1 LNHDA and CDR2 SQIVND (reference sequence). As DNA, the CDR3 is TGTGCCAGCAAGGAGCTAAATAGCAATCAGCCCCAGCATTTT. Translating gives CASKELNSNQPQHF.

This clone was recorded a few times. The V gene is TRBV7-9, the J gene TRBJ2-5; TRBD2 matches at 10 bases. CDR3 size: 16 residues. Per germline, CDR1 SEHNR and CDR2 FQNEAQ (reference sequence). V trimming: 5 bases; J trimming: 5 bases; junction bases outside the gene matches: 11. CDR3: CASSQAGGLPRETQYF. CDR3 coding DNA: TGTGCCAGCAGCCAAGCGGGGGGGTTACCCCGGGAGACCCAGTACTTC.

V is TRBV11-3 and J is TRBJ2-7; TRBD1 matches 7 bases. The CDR3 runs 13 residues. With V trimmed by 5 bases and J by 1 base, 2 bases remained unmatched. Germline V gives CDR1 SGHNT, CDR2 YENEEA. CDR3 amino acids: CASSRGQSYEQYF. In DNA, the CDR3 is TGTGCCAGCAGCCGGGGACAGTCCTACGAGCAGTACTTC.

The genes are TRBV27 and TRBJ1-1; D gene ambiguous. Germline assignment: CDR1 MNHEY and CDR2 SMNVEV (reference sequence). V lost 5 bases, J lost 4 bases, and 8 bases lay in between. The CDR3 runs to 12 residues. This chain's CDR3 is CASSGGSTEAFF. Here the CDR3 DNA reads TGTGCCAGCAGTGGTGGGAGCACTGAAGCTTTCTTT.

This rearrangement joins TRBV10-3 to TRBJ1-3, with a possible D match to TRBD1 (5 bases). The CDR3 totals 16 residues. The V gene's germline CDR1 is ENHRY and CDR2 SYGVKD. Trimming shortened V by 0 bases and J by 0 bases, and 9 bases separated the two germline ends. CDR3: CAISESRGNSGNTIYF. The CDR3 DNA reads TGTGCCATCAGTGAGTCTAGGGGAAACTCTGGAAACACCATATATTTT.

J is TRBJ1-2 and V is TRBV28; 9 bases are shared with TRBD1. Looked up from germline, CDR1 is MDHEN and CDR2 is SYDVKM. CDR3 length: 15 residues. J was trimmed by 4 bases and V by 6 bases; bases with no gene match: 9. The CDR3: CASSATGGGVYGYTF. The CDR3 nucleotides are TGTGCCAGCAGCGCGACAGGGGGGGGCGTCTATGGCTACACCTTC.

The rearrangement links TRBV6-1 to TRBJ1-2; TRBD1 agrees at 11 bases. CDR3 length: 15 amino acids. In germline, CDR1 is MNHNS, CDR2 SASEGT. Germline trimming cut 4 bases from V and 4 bases from J; bases unmatched to any gene: 5. The CDR3 loop is CASSARTGGFYGYTF. DNA for the CDR3: TGTGCCAGCAGTGCCCGGACAGGGGGCTTCTATGGCTACACCTTC.

The chain links TRBV19 to TRBJ2-1; tentative D call: TRBD2 (5 bases). There are 11 residues in the CDR3. Per the germline V gene, CDR1 is LNHDA and CDR2 is SQIVND (reference sequence). Between the trimmed V and J ends, which lost 3 bases and 13 bases, there was a span of 10 bases. DNA for the CDR3: TGTGCCAGTAGTATGGGCGGGTCCCAGTTCTTC. Residues: CASSMGGSQFF. Variable domain in full (rest from reference TRBV19 and TRBJ2-1): DGGITQSPKYLFRKEGQNVTLSCEQNLNHDAMYWYRQDPGQGLRLIYYSQIVNDFQKGDIAEGYSVSREKKESFPLTVTSAQKNPTAFYLCASSMGGSQFFGPGTRLTVL.

V usage is TRBV6-4 and J usage is TRBJ1-3; D unresolved. V shed 6 bases and J shed 1 base, with 16 bases lying between them. This CDR3 contains 16 residues. The V gene's germline CDR1 is MRHNA and CDR2 SNTAGT. As DNA, the CDR3 is TGTGCCAGCAGCGCTACGGTATACTCTTCTGGAAACACCATATATTTT. It translates to CASSATVYSSGNTIYF.

The chain links TRBV7-2 to TRBJ2-5; D remains ambiguous. The CDR3 is made up of 13 amino acids. Trimming took 1 base from V and 5 from J, leaving 8 bases between them. Germline V gene sequence: CDR1 SGHTA, CDR2 FQGNSA. The CDR3 nucleotides are TGTGCCAGCAGCTTAGAAAGAGGCGAGACCCAGTACTTC. Translation gives CASSLERGETQYF.

The rearrangement joins TRBV2 to TRBJ2-7; 7 bases map to TRBD1. The germline V gene has CDR1 SNHLY and CDR2 FYNNEI. Trimming took 6 bases from V and 0 from J; bases not matched to a gene: 8. The CDR3 runs to 15 residues. CDR3 bases: TGTGCCAGCAGAAGGGACAGAGAGAGCTCCTACGAGCAGTACTTC. This sequence encodes CASRRDRESSYEQYF.

The chain has TRBV2 and TRBJ2-1; 9 bases match TRBD1. V gave up 6 bases and J gave up 9 bases; unmatched junction bases: 12. Per germline, CDR1 SNHLY and CDR2 FYNNEI. This CDR3 spans 15 amino acids. The CDR3 DNA reads TGTGCCAGCAGGAGGGGGACAGGGAGGGAGGCTGAGCAGTTCTTC. As protein: CASRRGTGREAEQFF.

The chain carries TRBV4-1 and TRBJ2-5; 9 positions match TRBD1. V lost 4 bases to trimming and J lost 2 bases; unmatched junction nucleotides: 5. The CDR3 totals 15 residues. CDR1 is MGHRA and CDR2 is YSYEKL in the germline V gene. CDR3 sequence (DNA): TGCGCCAGCAGCCTGGGACAGGGAGGTCAAGAGACCCAGTACTTC. This gives the protein CASSLGQGGQETQYF.

In nucleotides, the CDR3 is TGTGCCAGCACAAGGGAGATGAACACTGAAGCTTTCTTT. Translated: CASTREMNTEAFF. The genes are TRBV25-1 and TRBJ1-1; D gene uncertain. Germline CDR1 is MGHDK and CDR2 is SYGVNS. The CDR3 extends over 13 amino acids. V lost 7 bases and J 0 bases, leaving 9 bases between the germline ends.

On this clone itself: An end of the junction does not agree with germline; a read error may underlie this. The V call is TRBV2, the J call TRBJ2-5, with 10 bases fitting TRBD2. This CDR3 contains 15 residues. Germline values: CDR1 SNHLY, CDR2 FYNNEI. Written as DNA, the CDR3 is TGTGCCAGCAGTGAAGAGCGGGGGGGCCAACAGACCCAGTACTTC. This encodes CASSEERGGQQTQYF.

The chain joins TRBV27 to TRBJ2-2; weak D call: TRBD2 (6 bases). The CDR3 covers 13 residues. CDR1 and CDR2 (germline): MNHEY, SMNVEV (reference sequence). Trimming stripped 4 bases from V and 10 bases from J, with 13 bases between. CDR3 in DNA: TGTGCCAGCAGTTCCGGGACTGTGGAGGAGCTGTTTTTT. Its protein product is CASSSGTVEELFF.

V and J are TRBV7-9 and TRBJ2-2, with a possible D match to TRBD1 (5 bases). The CDR3 is 17 residues long. Germline loops: CDR1 SEHNR, CDR2 FQNEAQ (reference sequence). Deletions cut 1 base from V and 2 bases from J, with 14 bases between. The CDR3 spells CASSLDPGQGNTGELFF. CDR3 nucleotide sequence: TGTGCCAGCAGCTTAGATCCCGGGCAGGGAAACACCGGGGAGCTGTTTTTT. The variable domain in full, with the rest retrieved from reference TRBV7-9 and TRBJ2-2, is DTGVSQNPRHKITKRGQNVTFRCDPISEHNRLYWYRQTLGQGPEFLTYFQNEAQLEKSRLLSDRFSAERPKGSFSTLEIQRTEQGDSAMYLCASSLDPGQGNTGELFFGEGSRLTVL.

V usage is TRBV2 and J usage is TRBJ2-6, with TRBD2 matching over 7 bases. Germline CDR1 is SNHLY and CDR2 is FYNNEI. This CDR3 is built from 17 residues. The V gene end was trimmed by 6 bases and the J gene end by 3 bases; junction bases not matched to a gene: 11. This CDR3 is CASSPVLGGFGANVLTF. The CDR3 coding sequence is TGTGCCAGCAGCCCGGTACTCGGGGGGTTTGGGGCCAACGTCCTGACTTTC.

The rearrangement uses TRBV29-1 and TRBJ1-1; D uncertain. The CDR3 totals 13 residues. CDR1 and CDR2 from the germline V gene are SQVTM and ANQGSEA. Trimming shortened V by 4 bases and J by 3 bases, and 12 bases separated the two germline ends. CDR3 residues: CSVAPQLDTEAFF. CDR3 DNA: TGCAGCGTTGCACCACAGCTGGACACTGAAGCTTTCTTT.

The chain uses TRBV7-9 and TRBJ1-5; D ambiguous. The ends were cut back, 5 bases at V and 2 bases at J, with 7 bases in the middle. The CDR3 totals 13 residues. The germline CDR1 and CDR2 sequences are SEHNR and FQNEAQ (reference sequence). The CDR3 DNA reads TGTGCCAGCAGCCAGTCCGGCAATCAGCCCCAGCATTTT. It codes for CASSQSGNQPQHF.

The chain recombines TRBV4-1 with TRBJ2-7; 10 bases line up with TRBD1. Trimming removed 3 bases from V and 3 bases from J; junction bases left unmatched: 5. The length of the CDR3 is 15 residues. In germline, CDR1 is MGHRA, CDR2 YSYEKL. CDR3 nucleotides: TGCGCCAGCAGCCAGCGGACAGGGGGAAACTACGAGCAGTACTTC. It encodes CASSQRTGGNYEQYF.

This clone was found a few times. The V gene is TRBV27, the J gene TRBJ1-6; possibly TRBD1 for D (5 bases). The V end lost 6 bases, the J end lost 3 bases, and 6 bases lay between the germline ends. Germline CDR1 MNHEY, CDR2 SMNVEV (reference sequence). CDR3 length: 13 amino acids. Written as DNA, the CDR3 is TGTGCCAGCAGGACAGACTATAATTCACCCCTCCACTTT. Translating it yields CASRTDYNSPLHF.

The J gene is TRBJ1-5, the V gene TRBV19; 11 bases are a match to TRBD1. The V gene end was trimmed by 7 bases and the J gene end by 6 bases; junction bases not matched to a gene: 5. The CDR3 sequence is 14 residues long. Germline CDR1 reads LNHDA; CDR2 reads SQIVND (reference sequence). The CDR3, as DNA: TGTGCCAGTAATGGGGACAGGGGGGGTCAGCCCCAGCATTTT. Amino acid sequence: CASNGDRGGQPQHF.

The chain has TRBV19 and TRBJ2-5; tentative D call: TRBD2 (6 bases). The better agreement between TRBJ2-7 and the DNA end casts doubt on the J call. The CDR3 length is 15 residues. CDR1 and CDR2 (germline): LNHDA, SQIVND (reference sequence). The CDR3 reads CASSIGVSGGYEQYF. The CDR3 region has the DNA TGTGCCAGTAGTATAGGTGTTAGCGGTGGCTACGAGCAGTACTTC.

This chain links TRBV19 with TRBJ1-5, with 8 nucleotides matching TRBD1. CDR3 length: 14 residues. V lost 6 bases to trimming and J lost 2 bases; unmatched junction nucleotides: 3. Germline V CDR1 and CDR2: LNHDA, SQIVND (reference sequence). CDR3 region: CASRWTGRNQPQHF. The CDR3 DNA reads as TGTGCCAGTAGATGGACAGGGCGCAATCAGCCCCAGCATTTT.